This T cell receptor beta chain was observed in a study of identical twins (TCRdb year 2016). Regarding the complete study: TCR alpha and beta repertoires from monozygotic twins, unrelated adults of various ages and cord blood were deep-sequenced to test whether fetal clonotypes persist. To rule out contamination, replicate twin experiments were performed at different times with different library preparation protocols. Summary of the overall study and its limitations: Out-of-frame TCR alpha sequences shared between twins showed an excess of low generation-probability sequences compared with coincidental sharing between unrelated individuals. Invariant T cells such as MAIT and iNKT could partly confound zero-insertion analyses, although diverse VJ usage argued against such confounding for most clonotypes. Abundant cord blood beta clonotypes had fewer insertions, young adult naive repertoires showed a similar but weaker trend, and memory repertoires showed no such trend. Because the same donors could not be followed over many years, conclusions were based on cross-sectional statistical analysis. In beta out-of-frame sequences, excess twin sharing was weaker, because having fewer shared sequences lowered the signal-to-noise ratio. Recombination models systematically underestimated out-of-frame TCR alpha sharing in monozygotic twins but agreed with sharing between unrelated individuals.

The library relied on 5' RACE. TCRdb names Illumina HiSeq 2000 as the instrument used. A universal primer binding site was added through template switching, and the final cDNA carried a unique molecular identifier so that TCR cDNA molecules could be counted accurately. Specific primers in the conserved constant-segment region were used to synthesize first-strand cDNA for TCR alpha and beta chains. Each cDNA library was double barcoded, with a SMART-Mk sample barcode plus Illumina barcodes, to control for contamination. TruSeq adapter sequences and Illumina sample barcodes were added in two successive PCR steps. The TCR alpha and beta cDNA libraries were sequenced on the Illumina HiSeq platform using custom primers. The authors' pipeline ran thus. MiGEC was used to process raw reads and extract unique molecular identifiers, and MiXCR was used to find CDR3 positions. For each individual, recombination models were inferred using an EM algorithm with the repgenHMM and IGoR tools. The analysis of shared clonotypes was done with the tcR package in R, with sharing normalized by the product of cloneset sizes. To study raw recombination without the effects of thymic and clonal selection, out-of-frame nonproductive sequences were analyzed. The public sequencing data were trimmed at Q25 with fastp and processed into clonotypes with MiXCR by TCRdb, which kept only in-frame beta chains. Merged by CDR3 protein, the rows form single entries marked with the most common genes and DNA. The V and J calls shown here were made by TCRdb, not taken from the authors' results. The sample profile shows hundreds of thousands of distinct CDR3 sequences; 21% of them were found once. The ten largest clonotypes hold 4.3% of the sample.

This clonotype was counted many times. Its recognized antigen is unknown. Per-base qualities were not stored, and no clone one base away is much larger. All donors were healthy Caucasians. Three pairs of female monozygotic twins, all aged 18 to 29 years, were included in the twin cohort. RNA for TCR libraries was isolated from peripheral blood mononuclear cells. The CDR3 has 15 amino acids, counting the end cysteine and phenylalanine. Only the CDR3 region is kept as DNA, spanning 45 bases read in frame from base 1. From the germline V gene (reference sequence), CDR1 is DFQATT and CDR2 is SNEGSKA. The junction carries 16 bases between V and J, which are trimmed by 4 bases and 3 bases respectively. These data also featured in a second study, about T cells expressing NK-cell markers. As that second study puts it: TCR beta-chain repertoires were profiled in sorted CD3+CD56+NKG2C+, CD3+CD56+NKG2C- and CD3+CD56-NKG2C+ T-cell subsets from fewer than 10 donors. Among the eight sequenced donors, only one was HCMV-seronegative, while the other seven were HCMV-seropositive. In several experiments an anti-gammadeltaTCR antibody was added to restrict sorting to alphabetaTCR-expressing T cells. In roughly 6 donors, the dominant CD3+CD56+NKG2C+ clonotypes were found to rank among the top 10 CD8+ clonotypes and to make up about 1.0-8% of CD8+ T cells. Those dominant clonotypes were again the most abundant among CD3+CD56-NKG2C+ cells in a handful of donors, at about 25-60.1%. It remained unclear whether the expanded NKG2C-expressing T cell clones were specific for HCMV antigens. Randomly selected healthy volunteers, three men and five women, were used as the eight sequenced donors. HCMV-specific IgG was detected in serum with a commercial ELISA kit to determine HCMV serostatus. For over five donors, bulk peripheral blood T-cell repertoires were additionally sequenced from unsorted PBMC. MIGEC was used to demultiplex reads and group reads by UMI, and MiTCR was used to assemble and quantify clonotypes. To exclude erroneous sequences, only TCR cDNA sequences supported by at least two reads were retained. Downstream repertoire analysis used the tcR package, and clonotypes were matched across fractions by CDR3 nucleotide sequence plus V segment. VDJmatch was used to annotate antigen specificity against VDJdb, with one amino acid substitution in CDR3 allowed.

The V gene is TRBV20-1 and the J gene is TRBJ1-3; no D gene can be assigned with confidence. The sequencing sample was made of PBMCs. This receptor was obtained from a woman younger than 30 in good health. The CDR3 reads CSATRFLGVGNTIYF. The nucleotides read TGCAGTGCTACCCGTTTTCTGGGAGTTGGAAACACCATATATTTT.